This is a list of T cell receptor beta chains from one sample in a study of CXCR3-negative and CXCR3-positive naive CD8 T cells. TCRdb re-called the 5' RACE reads, yielding one record per CDR3 amino acid sequence without DNA. This listing includes some 130,000 distinct CDR3 sequences. Material for sequencing was naive CXCR3- CD8+ T cells from blood. These receptors all come from a human donor in good health. Some clones in this sample may be carry-over from other donors' samples. Both conserved end residues are part of each CDR3.

>TRBV7-9|TRBJ2-4
CASSPFSRGASAKNIQYF
>TRBV10-1|TRBJ2-7
CASSEWTSGGFYEQYF
>TRBV7-3|TRBJ1-4
CASSRNDGEKLFF
>TRBV29-1|TRBJ2-7
CSVEDLRGAGEQYF
>TRBV12-3/TRBV12-4|TRBJ2-7
CASSLQVNSYEQYF
>TRBV12-3/TRBV12-4|TRBJ1-3
CASSRSASGNTIYF
>TRBV30|TRBJ1-1
CAWSVRGRPEAFF
>TRBV4-1|TRBJ2-1
CASSHWLAGSYNEQFF
>TRBV7-6|TRBJ2-1
CASSTRLNEQFF
>TRBV5-1|TRBJ2-3
CASSFDSPTTDTQYF
>TRBV11-3|TRBJ2-7
CASSLSVRSSYEQYF
>TRBV12-3/TRBV12-4|TRBJ2-1
CASSEPLAGGSYNEQFF
>TRBV13|TRBJ2-4
CASSMRTAINIQYF
>TRBV29-1|TRBJ2-5
CSVEAQGPETQYF
>TRBV15|TRBJ2-1
CATSLTTSGSRTYNEQFF
>TRBV19|TRBJ2-7
CASSIPGQGAYEQYF
>TRBV7-2|TRBJ2-7
CASSIHHEQYF
>TRBV4-3|TRBJ1-2
CASSQEIGVGGGMDYGYTF
>TRBV20-1|TRBJ2-1
CSARDHWRGDLSSYNEQFF
>TRBV27|TRBJ2-1
CASSLSLLTYNEQFF
>TRBV12-3/TRBV12-4|TRBJ2-7
CASSTGPGLAPYEQYF
>TRBV7-9|TRBJ2-3
CASSLSSERADTQYF
>TRBV7-2|TRBJ2-7
CASKRAGQAYEQYF
>TRBV24-1|TRBJ2-1
CATSDPYSGSVYNEQFF
>TRBV5-4|TRBJ2-1
CASSLPSGEQFF
>TRBV28|TRBJ2-3
CASDRGVHTDTQYF
>TRBV6-6|TRBJ2-7
CASTYTLTAYEQYF
>TRBV19|TRBJ2-1
CASTPGDEQFF
>TRBV4-1|TRBJ1-1
CASSQFPEGTEAFF
>TRBV19|TRBJ1-2
CASSRTFGYTF
>TRBV25-1|TRBJ1-1
CASIGYREGTEAFF
>TRBV29-1|TRBJ2-2
CSVEDPGQGLTGELFF
>TRBV28|TRBJ2-7
CASSPQTVPYEQYF
>TRBV7-3|TRBJ2-1
CASSPQGVSSYNEQFF
>TRBV19|TRBJ1-1
CASSPRRDRTTEAFF
>TRBV7-6|TRBJ2-7
CASSPKVTGHSYEQYF
>TRBV4-3|TRBJ2-3
CASSRRVAGGRQADTQYF
>TRBV19|TRBJ2-1
CASSILAGEIEQFF
>TRBV6-5|TRBJ2-3
CASSLGISTDTQYF
>TRBV29-1|TRBJ2-1
CSVMVPTYNEQFF
>TRBV7-9|TRBJ2-7
CASSLTLAPYEQYF
>TRBV7-6|TRBJ2-3
CASSSRVAPSTDTQYF
>TRBV30|TRBJ2-3
CAWSVLGQGPTDTQYF
>TRBV2|TRBJ2-3
CATPVSTDTQYF
>TRBV12-5|TRBJ2-1
CASGLQHLREQFF
>TRBV19|TRBJ2-1
CASSSGQPAYNEQFF
>TRBV5-1|TRBJ1-1
CASSWRAGNTEAFF
>TRBV27|TRBJ1-5
CASRYTWDSNQPQHF
>TRBV5-1|TRBJ2-3
CASSLSRGLPDTQYF
>TRBV29-1|TRBJ2-1
CSVERGNNEQFF